Listed below are T cell receptor beta chains from one sample, sequenced in a study of shared clonotypes between healthy human individuals. Profiled with immunoSEQ multiplex PCR; TCRdb holds only in-frame clones, not every one. The sample shows hundreds of thousands of clones, 60% to 75% of them seen only once. Source material: memory CD4+ T cells sorted from blood. These receptors all stem from a woman aged 25-40 years in good health. CDR3s include the opening cysteine and the closing phenylalanine or tryptophan. A D gene is named only where the DNA matches it firmly. Some rows have no size entry. The others give once, few or many, or a class for an expanded clone.

>-|TRBV21-1|TRBJ2-3|-
TGTGCCAGCAGCAAAGCCGGTCGGCCCAATAGATACACAGATACGCAGTATTTT
CASSKAGRPNRYTDTQYF
>-|TRBV14|TRBJ1-3|-
TGTGCCAGCAGCCCGCGTCGGGGGTTAGGAAACACCATATATTTT
CASSPRRGLGNTIYF
>-|TRBV19|TRBJ1-4|-
TGTGCCAGTAGTATAGGAGGGGATGCCAATGAAAAACTGTTTTTT
CASSIGGDANEKLFF
>-|TRBV5-1|TRBJ2-5|-
TGCGCCAGCAGGGGGAGTGATGGAGAGACCCAGTACTTC
CASRGSDGETQYF
>-|TRBV6-1|TRBJ2-2|TRBD2
TGTGCCAGCAGTGTACTAGCGGGAGGGCCCTTGAACACCGGGGAGCTGTTTTTT
CASSVLAGGPLNTGELFF
>-|TRBV5-8|TRBJ2-3|TRBD1
TGTGCCAGCAGTCATGGACAGGGGTTCACAGATACGCAGTATTTT
CASSHGQGFTDTQYF
>-|TRBV2|TRBJ2-4|-
TGTGCCAGCAGTCCTAGGCAGGGAACCAAAAACATTCAGTACTTC
CASSPRQGTKNIQYF
>-|TRBV7-2|TRBJ1-2|-
TGTGCCAGCAGCCCCCCAGGGGCCCGTAACTATGGCTACACCTTC
CASSPPGARNYGYTF
>-|TRBV6-6|TRBJ2-2|-
TGTGCCAGCAGTTACTCGACCACCGGGGAGCTGTTTTTT
CASSYSTTGELFF
>-|TRBV14|TRBJ2-3|TRBD2
TGTGCCAGCAGCCAACGCCTTGGGGGGCGGGAGGCGACAGATACGCAGTATTTT
CASSQRLGGREATDTQYF
>-|TRBV5-1|TRBJ2-5|-
TGCGCCAGCAGCTTGTCTAGCAGCCAAGAGACCCAGTACTTC
CASSLSSSQETQYF
>-|TRBV4-1|TRBJ2-5|-
TGCGCCAGCAGCCAAGCGGGACTCCAAGAGACCCAGTACTTC
CASSQAGLQETQYF
>-|TRBV5-1|TRBJ2-5|TRBD2
TGCGCCAGCAGAGTAGCGGGAGGTAGTGAGACCCAGTACTTC
CASRVAGGSETQYF
>-|TRBV19|TRBJ1-2|-
TGTGCCAGTCAAACCGCTAGGTATGGCTACACCTTC
CASQTARYGYTF
>-|TRBV4-2|TRBJ2-7|TRBD2
TGTGCCAGCAGCCAAGAAGGGCGGGAGTACTACGAGCAGTACTTC
CASSQEGREYYEQYF
>-|TRBV30|TRBJ2-5|-
TGTGCCTGGAGTCCCAGGGGAGAGACCCAGTACTTC
CAWSPRGETQYF
>-|TRBV28|TRBJ1-4|-
TGTGCCAGCAGTTTAGAGCAGTATGCTGGTGAAAAACTGTTTTTT
CASSLEQYAGEKLFF
>-|TRBV7-9|TRBJ2-1|TRBD1
TGTGCCAGCAGTCAAACCGGGACAGCCCAGTTCTTC
CASSQTGTAQFF
>once|TRBV30|TRBJ1-6|-
TGTGCCTGGAGGCAAGGGACTCTGGATCGTAATTCACCCCTCCACTTT
CAWRQGTLDRNSPLHF
>-|TRBV15|TRBJ1-3|-
TGTGCCACCAGCAGAGATCGGGGGGCGTCTGGAAACACCATATATTTT
CATSRDRGASGNTIYF
>-|TRBV6-1|TRBJ2-7|-
TGTGCCAGCTGGAAGGGACTCCTCGAGCAGTACTTC
CASWKGLLEQYF
>once|TRBV5-6|TRBJ2-5|-
TGTGCCAGCAGCTTTTTCCGTCCGAGCCAAGAGACCCAGTACTTC
CASSFFRPSQETQYF
>-|TRBV4-2|TRBJ2-1|TRBD1
TGTGCCAGCAGCCAAGAGCGACAGGGGGGGGCCGATGAGCAGTTCTTC
CASSQERQGGADEQFF